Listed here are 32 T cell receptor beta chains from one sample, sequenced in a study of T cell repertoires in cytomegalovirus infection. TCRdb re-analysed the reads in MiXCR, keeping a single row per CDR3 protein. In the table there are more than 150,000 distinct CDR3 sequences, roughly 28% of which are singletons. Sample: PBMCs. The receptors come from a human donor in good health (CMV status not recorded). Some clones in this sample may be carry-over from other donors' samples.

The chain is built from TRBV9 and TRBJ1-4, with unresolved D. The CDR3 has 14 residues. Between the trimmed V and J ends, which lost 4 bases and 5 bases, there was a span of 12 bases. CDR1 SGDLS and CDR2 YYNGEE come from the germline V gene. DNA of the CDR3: TGTGCCAGCAGCCCGGACGGCATAAATGAAAAACTGTTTTTT. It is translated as CASSPDGINEKLFF.

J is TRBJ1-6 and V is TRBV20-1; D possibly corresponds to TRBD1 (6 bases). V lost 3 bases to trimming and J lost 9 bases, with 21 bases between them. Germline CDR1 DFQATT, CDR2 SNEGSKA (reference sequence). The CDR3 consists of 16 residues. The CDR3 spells CSASLSRDTLGSPLHF. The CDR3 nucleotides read TGCAGTGCTAGTCTCAGCAGGGACACATTGGGTTCACCCCTCCACTTT.

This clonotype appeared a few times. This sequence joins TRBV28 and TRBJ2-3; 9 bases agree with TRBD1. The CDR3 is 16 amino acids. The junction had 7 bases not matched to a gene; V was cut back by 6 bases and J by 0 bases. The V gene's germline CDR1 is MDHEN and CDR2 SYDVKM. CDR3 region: CASREGTGQSTDTQYF. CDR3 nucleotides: TGTGCCAGCAGGGAAGGGACAGGGCAAAGCACAGATACGCAGTATTTT.

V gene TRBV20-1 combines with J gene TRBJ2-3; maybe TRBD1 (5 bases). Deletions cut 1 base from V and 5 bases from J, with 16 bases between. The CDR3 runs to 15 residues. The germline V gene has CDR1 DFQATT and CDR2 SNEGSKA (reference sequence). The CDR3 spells CSARAAGPQGDTQYF. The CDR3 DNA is TGCAGTGCTAGAGCCGCCGGGCCCCAGGGAGATACGCAGTATTTT.

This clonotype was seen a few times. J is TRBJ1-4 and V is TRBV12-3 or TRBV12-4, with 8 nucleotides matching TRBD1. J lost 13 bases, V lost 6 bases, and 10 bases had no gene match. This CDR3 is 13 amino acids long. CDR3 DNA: TGTGCCAGCAGGGGACAGGTCCTGAGCCGACTGTTTTTT. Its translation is CASRGQVLSRLFF.

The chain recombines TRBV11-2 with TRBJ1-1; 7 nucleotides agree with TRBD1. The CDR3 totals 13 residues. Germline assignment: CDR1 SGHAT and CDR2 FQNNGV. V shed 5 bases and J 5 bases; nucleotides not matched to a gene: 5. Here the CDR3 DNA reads TGTGCCAGCAGCCGAGGGGGCTGGACTGAAGCTTTCTTT. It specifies CASSRGGWTEAFF.

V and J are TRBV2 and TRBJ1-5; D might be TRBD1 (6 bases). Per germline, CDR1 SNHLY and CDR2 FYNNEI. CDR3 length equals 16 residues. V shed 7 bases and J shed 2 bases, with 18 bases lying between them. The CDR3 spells CASNNGTHSRNQPQHF. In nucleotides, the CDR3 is TGTGCCAGCAATAACGGGACACACTCACGCAATCAGCCCCAGCATTTT.

The CDR3 region is CASSLRAGNTEAFF. The CDR3 nucleotides read TGTGCCAGCAGCCTAAGGGCGGGGAACACTGAAGCTTTCTTT. The chain recombines TRBV11-3 with TRBJ1-1; D not certain. CDR1 SGHNT and CDR2 YENEEA come from the germline V gene. The CDR3 contains 14 residues. With 5 bases removed from V and 1 base from J, the gap between germline ends came to 11 bases.

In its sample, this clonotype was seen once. CDR3 coding DNA: TGTGCCAGCAGCTTGACACAAGGCCACACTGAAGCTTTCTTT. It is translated as CASSLTQGHTEAFF. The rearrangement uses TRBV5-8 and TRBJ1-1; D is unclear. Germline assignment: CDR1 SGHTS and CDR2 YDEGEE. Trimming shortened V by 1 base and J by 3 bases, and 10 bases separated the two germline ends. The CDR3 contains 14 residues.

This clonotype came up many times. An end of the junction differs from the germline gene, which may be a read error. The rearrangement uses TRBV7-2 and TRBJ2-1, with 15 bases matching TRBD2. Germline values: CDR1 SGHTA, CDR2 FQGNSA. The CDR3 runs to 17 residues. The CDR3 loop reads CASTLGRTSGGEDEQFF. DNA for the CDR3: TGTGCCAGCACCTTAGGCCGGACTAGCGGGGGGGAGGATGAGCAGTTCTTC.

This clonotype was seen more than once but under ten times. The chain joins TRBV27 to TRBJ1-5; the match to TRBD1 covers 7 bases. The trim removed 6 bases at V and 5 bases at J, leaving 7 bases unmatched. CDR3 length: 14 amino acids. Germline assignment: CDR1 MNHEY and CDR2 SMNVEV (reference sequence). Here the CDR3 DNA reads TGTGCCAGCAGCGTCGACAGGGCGTATCAGCCCCAGCATTTT. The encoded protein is CASSVDRAYQPQHF.

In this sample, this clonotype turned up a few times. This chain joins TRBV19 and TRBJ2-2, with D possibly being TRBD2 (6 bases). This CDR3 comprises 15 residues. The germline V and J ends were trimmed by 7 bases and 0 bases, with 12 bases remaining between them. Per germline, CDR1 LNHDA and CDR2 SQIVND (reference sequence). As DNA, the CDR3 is TGTGCCAGTAAAATGGGGGGTCCGAACACCGGGGAGCTGTTTTTT. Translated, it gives CASKMGGPNTGELFF.

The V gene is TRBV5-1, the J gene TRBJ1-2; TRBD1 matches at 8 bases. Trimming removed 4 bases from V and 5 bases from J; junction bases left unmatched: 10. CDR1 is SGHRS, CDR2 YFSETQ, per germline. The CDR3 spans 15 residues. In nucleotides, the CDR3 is TGCGCCAGCAGCGCGGTTGACAGGGGAGAGTATGGCTACACCTTC. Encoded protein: CASSAVDRGEYGYTF.

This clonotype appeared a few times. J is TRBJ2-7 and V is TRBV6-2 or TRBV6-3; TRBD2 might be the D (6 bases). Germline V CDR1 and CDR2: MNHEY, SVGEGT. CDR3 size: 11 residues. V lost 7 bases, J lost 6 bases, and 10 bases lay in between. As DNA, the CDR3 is TGTGCCAGCACTCACGGGGGCGAGCAGTACTTC. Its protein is CASTHGGEQYF.

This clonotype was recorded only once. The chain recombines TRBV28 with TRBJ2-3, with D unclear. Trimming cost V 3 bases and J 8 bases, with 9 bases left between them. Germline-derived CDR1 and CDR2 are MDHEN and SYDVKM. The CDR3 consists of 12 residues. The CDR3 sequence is CASSFPVGTQYF. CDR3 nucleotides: TGTGCCAGCAGTTTCCCCGTGGGTACGCAGTATTTT.

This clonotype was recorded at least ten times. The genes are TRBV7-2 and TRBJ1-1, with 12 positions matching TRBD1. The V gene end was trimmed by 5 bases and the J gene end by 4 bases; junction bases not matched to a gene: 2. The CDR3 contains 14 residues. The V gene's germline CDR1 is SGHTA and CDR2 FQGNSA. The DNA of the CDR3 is TGTGCCAGCAGCACGGGACAGGGGGCCACTGAAGCTTTCTTT. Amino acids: CASSTGQGATEAFF.

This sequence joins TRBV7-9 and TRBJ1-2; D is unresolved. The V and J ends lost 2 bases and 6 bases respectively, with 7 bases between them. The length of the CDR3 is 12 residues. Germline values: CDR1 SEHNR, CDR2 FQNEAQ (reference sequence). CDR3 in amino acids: CASSLKGNGYTF. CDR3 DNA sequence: TGTGCCAGCAGCTTAAAAGGCAATGGCTACACCTTC.

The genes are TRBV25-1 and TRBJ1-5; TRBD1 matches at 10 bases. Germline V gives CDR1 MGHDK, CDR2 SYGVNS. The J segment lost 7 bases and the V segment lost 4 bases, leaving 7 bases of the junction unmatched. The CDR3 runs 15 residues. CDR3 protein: CASSAGTGAWQPQHF. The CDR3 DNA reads TGTGCCAGCAGTGCCGGGACAGGGGCCTGGCAGCCCCAGCATTTT.

The CDR3 coding sequence is TGTGCCAGCAGTTTTTTGCCCTTTAGGAGGATACAAGATACGCAGTATTTT. Its protein is CASSFLPFRRIQDTQYF. The chain is built from TRBV27 and TRBJ2-3; tentatively, D is TRBD2 (5 bases). CDR3 size: 17 residues. Trimming stripped 3 bases from V and 5 bases from J, with 21 bases between. Germline V gene lookup returns CDR1 MNHEY and CDR2 SMNVEV (reference sequence).

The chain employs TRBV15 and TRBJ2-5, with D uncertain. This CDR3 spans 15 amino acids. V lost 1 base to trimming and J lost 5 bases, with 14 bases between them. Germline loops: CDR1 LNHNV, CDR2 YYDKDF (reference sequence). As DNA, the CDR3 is TGTGCCACCAGCAGAGCCCATGGGAACCTGGAGACCCAGTACTTC. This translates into CATSRAHGNLETQYF.

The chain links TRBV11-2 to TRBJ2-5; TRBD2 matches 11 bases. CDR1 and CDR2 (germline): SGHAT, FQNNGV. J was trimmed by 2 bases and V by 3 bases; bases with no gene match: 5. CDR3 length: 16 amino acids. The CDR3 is CASSFQTSGDQETQYF. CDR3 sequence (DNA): TGTGCCAGCAGCTTTCAGACTAGCGGGGATCAAGAGACCCAGTACTTC.

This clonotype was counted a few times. CDR3 residues: CSVALSGNEKLFF. The CDR3 bases are TGCAGCGTTGCCCTGAGCGGTAATGAAAAACTGTTTTTT. The rearrangement uses TRBV29-1 and TRBJ1-4; no reliable D call. The CDR3 covers 13 residues. With 4 bases removed from V and 4 bases from J, the gap between germline ends came to 10 bases. CDR1 is SQVTM and CDR2 is ANQGSEA in the germline V gene.

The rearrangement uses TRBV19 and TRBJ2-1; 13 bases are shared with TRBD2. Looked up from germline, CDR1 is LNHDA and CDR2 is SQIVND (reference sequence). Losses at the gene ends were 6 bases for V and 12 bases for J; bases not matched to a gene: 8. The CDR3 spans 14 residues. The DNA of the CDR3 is TGTGCCAGTAGACTCACTAGCGGGGGGGCATTGCAGTTCTTC. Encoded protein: CASRLTSGGALQFF.

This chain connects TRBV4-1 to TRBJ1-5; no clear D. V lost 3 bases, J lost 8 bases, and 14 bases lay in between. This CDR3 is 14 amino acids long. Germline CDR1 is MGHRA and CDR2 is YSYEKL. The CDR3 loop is CASSQYSNPEPQHF. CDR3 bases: TGCGCCAGCAGCCAGTATTCGAACCCCGAGCCCCAGCATTTT.

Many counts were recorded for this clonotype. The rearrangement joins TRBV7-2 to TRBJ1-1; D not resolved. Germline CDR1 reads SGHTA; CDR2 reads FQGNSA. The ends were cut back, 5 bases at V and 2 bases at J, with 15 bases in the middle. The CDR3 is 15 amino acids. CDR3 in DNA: TGTGCCAGCAGCCTGGAAGGGAGGGCCAACACTGAAGCTTTCTTT. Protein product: CASSLEGRANTEAFF.

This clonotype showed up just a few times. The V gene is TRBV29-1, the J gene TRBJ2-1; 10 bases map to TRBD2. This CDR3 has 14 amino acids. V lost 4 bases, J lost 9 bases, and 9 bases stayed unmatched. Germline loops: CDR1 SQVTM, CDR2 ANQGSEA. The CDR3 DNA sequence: TGCAGCGTTGCTCTAGCGGGGGTAGGGGGTGAGCAGTTCTTC. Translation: CSVALAGVGGEQFF.

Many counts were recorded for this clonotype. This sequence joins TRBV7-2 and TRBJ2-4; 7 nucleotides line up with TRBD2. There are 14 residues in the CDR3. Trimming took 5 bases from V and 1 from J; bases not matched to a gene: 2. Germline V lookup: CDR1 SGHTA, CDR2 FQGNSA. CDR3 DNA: TGTGCCAGCAGCCGGGGGGTTGCCAAAAACATTCAGTACTTC. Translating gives CASSRGVAKNIQYF.

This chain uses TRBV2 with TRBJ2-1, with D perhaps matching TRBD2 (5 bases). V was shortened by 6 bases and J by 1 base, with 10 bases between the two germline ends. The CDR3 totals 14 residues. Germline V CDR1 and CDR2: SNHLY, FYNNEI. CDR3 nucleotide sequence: TGTGCCAGCAGGCCGGGGATTTCCTACAATGAGCAGTTCTTC. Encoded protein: CASRPGISYNEQFF. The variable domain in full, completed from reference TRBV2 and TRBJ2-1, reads EPEVTQTPSHQVTQMGQEVILRCVPISNHLYFYWYRQILGQKVEFLVSFYNNEISEKSEIFDDQFSVERPDGSNFTLKIRSTKLEDSAMYFCASRPGISYNEQFFGPGTRLTVL.

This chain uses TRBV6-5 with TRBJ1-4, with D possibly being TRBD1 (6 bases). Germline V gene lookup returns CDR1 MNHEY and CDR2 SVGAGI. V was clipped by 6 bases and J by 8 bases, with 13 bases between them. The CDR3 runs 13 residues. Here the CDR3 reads CASRTQGMEKLFF. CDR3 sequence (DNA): TGTGCCAGCAGGACTCAGGGGATGGAAAAACTGTTTTTT.

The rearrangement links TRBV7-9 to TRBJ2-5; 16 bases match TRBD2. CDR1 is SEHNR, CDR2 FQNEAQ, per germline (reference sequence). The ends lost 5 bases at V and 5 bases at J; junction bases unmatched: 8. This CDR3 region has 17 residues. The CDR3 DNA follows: TGTGCCAGCAGCCGAGGGACTAGCGGGGGGGCCGATGAGACCCAGTACTTC. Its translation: CASSRGTSGGADETQYF.

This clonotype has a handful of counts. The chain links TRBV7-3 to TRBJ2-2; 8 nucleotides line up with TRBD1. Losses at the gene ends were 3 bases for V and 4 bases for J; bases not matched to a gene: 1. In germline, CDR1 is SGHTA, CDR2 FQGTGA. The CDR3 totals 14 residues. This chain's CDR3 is CASSLDRATGELFF. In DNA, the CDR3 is TGTGCCAGCAGCTTGGACAGGGCCACCGGGGAGCTGTTTTTT.

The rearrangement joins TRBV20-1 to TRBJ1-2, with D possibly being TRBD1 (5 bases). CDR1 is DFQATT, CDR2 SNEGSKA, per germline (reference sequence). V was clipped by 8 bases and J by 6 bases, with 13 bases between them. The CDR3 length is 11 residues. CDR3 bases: TGCAGTCCCCATGAGGGGAATGGCTACACCTTC. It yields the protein CSPHEGNGYTF.